This T cell receptor (beta chain) was profiled in a study of cytomegalovirus exposure and HLA in healthy donors (dated by TCRdb to the late 2010s). Background on the whole study: An earlier analysis of about 560 of the donors reported 276 Gb of sequence data and 100 million to 120 million unique TCR beta sequences obtained from approximately 180 million T cells. An early release covering 500 to 750 HLA-typed donors comprised 250 to 350 gigabases of sequencing data and some 79 million unique TCR sequences. Of the approximately 400 genotyped donors, 65% to 90% were placed in the genetic ancestry cluster associated with self-reported Caucasian donors. The study was designed to test whether signatures of past pathogen exposure could be identified by cataloging public T cell receptors. The T cell repertoires of some 670 subjects were profiled by immunosequencing and related to cytomegalovirus serostatus. Besides the first cohort of roughly 660 subjects, a separate validation cohort made up of about 120 different subjects was used. To predict cytomegalovirus infection status, the study combined high-throughput TCR immunosequencing, statistical association of individual TCRs with disease status, and machine learning. A later analysis re-analyzed previously published TCR beta repertoires from hundreds of donors and added high-resolution HLA genotyping to study TCR occurrence patterns. The later analysis used no new phenotypic data to find candidate immune exposures, relying instead on TCR beta sequences and their occurrence across donors. An earlier analysis of around 580 of the donors used high-throughput TCR beta sequencing to judge whether each TCR beta V gene segment behaved as functional or pseudogenic. Donor age, sex, ethnicity and CMV serostatus were compiled alongside the repertoire data. In a later genetic analysis, genome-wide SNP genotypes for about three fifths of the 666 donors were used, and that subset was treated as a discovery cohort. Every repertoire in the discovery cohort had been generated on one and the same sequencing platform. Class I and class II HLA loci were covered by the typing at four-digit resolution. Typing coverage differed by locus: A, B, C, DRB1 and DQB1 were typed in roughly 629-640 donors, DQA1 in roughly 500, DPA1 in 600 to 610, and DPB1 in 450 to 480. About five DR-DQ haplotypes were handled as single units for association and clustering because linkage in the cohort was strong. Across around 400 genotyped donors of the cohort, an average of approximately 240,000 unique TCR beta nucleotide sequences per donor were sequenced, and approximately 19% of those sequences were non-productive.

Results the study describes overall, beyond this receptor: Because HLA typing was missing for some donors at each locus, association tests included only the typed subset. Because the 87-base-pair reads could not distinguish some IMGT-functional V segments, including TRBV6-2 and TRBV6-3, those segments were excluded. A later genetic analysis reported fewer N-insertions in productive TCRs among donors in an Asian-associated ancestry cluster than the roughly 620-donor mean. A further reported finding was that TCR beta sequences accurately predicted the HLA-A and HLA-B alleles for most subjects in the first cohort. Several of the top co-occurrence clusters appeared to be linked to parvovirus B19, influenza, CMV and Epstein-Barr virus, according to a later analysis. In the study, 150 to 200 TCR beta chains were listed as associated with cytomegalovirus. An earlier analysis of 450 to 750 of the donors showed that most TCR beta V segments appeared in productive rearrangements either about 87% or about 30% of the time, which broadly matched IMGT annotations. Linkage disequilibrium might explain the correlated functional status among segregating V segments, but an unknown experimental factor could not be ruled out. Immune exposure information for the cohort was limited to CMV serostatus. Presence/absence analyses assumed roughly uniform sequencing depth across donors, an assumption that may not hold. Because counts were too low, 15 to 20 rarely observed V segments, including chromosome 9 orphons, were left out of the earlier analysis of some 640 of the donors. When HLA alleles, especially DR and DQ, strongly co-occurred, TCR associations were difficult to assign to individual alleles. It was suggested by the authors that the approach could potentially be generalized to other disease states and immunological phenotypes. In a later genetic analysis, a missense DCLRE1C variant was associated with V-gene and J-gene trimming of TCR beta chains, and the association was replicated in an independent cohort. A group of highly shared sequence variants was considered likely to be a technical artifact of the sequencing pipeline. Most TCR sequences were observed very rarely across donors, whereas some public TCRs were present in many individuals. According to a later analysis, most CMV-associated TCR beta chains appeared to be HLA-restricted, and the HLA associations seemed to be driven largely by CMV exposure. In a later analysis, the rate of TCR association differed among HLA loci, with DRB1 alleles having the most associated TCRs and HLA-C alleles having the fewest. The classifier was reported to diagnose cytomegalovirus status with high specificity and sensitivity in both the original cohort and the validation cohort. In a later analysis, HLA-associated TCR beta chains showed more clonal expansion and lower generation probabilities than non-associated chains that were equally common. Specific HLA alleles were associated with 15,000 to 20,000 TCR beta sequences at a false discovery rate of 0.05 in a later analysis. A few of the identified cytomegalovirus-associated TCR beta chains were confirmed in vitro to be specific for cytomegalovirus antigens. The cohort was sequenced for TCR beta chains only, and without alpha or paired-chain data the features that could be detected were limited.

In regard to this clone: The antigen it binds to is not known. Base qualities are missing; no much larger clone stands one base away.

In the germline V gene (reference sequence), CDR1 corresponds to MNHEY and CDR2 to SMNVEV. The CDR3, cysteine through phenylalanine, is 15 amino acids long. Only the CDR3 DNA is retained, 45 bases long and in frame from the first base. Trimming leaves V shorter by 6 bases and J shorter by 5 bases, with the junction holding 9 bases beyond the gene matches. The cohort consisted of fewer than 700 healthy bone marrow donors. At the time of sampling, all cohort members were nominally healthy, though unrecorded immune exposures were likely present. The donor tested CMV seropositive, placing the donor among the 289 seropositive members of the cohort. Each donor provided a peripheral blood sample, and peripheral blood mononuclear cells were used for TCR beta sequencing. The Qiagen DNeasy Blood Extraction Kit was used to extract genomic DNA from the blood cell samples. Libraries were prepared through the immunoSEQ multiplex PCR assay. For the multiplex PCR, a mixture combining 60 forward primers for TCR Vbeta segments and 13 reverse primers for TCR Jbeta segments was used. Amplification of the CDR3 region of rearranged TCR beta genes was performed with a multiplex PCR assay on genomic DNA. Amplified TCR beta libraries were sequenced as 87-base-pair reads on the Illumina HiSeq System. As for the original processing: A later analysis counted 75 million to 100 million unique TCR beta chains across the 700 or so repertoires, and some 11 million of these chains were shared by at least two donors. Raw reads were error-corrected and collapsed into unique sequences by a nearest-neighbor algorithm in which closely related sequences were merged to remove PCR and sequencing errors. To assign V, D and J gene segments, CDR3 sequences were aligned to IMGT reference sequences. For a sequence to be retained, a match of at least six nucleotides was required to both a V gene segment and a J gene segment. A rearrangement counted as productive if the CDR3 had no stop codons and remained in frame with V and J, and every other rearrangement counted as non-productive. Following IMGT convention, CDR3 was defined as the stretch from the second conserved V-encoded cysteine up to the conserved J-encoded phenylalanine. In an earlier analysis of some 550 of the donors, sequences lacking an unambiguous match to a single V gene segment were excluded. In an earlier analysis of a few hundred of the donors, V segments were called functional above 56.7% productive rearrangements and were called segregating when the between-donor standard deviation exceeded 5%. A statistical classification framework was developed to diagnose cytomegalovirus status using the catalog of TCR beta chain sequences. A later analysis assigned V and J genes by comparing TCR nucleotide sequences with IMGT/GENE-DB human TR gene sequences. A later analysis assigned CDR3 sequences and most-parsimonious VDJ recombination scenarios with the TCRdist pipeline. In a later analysis, each TCR beta chain was defined by its CDR3 amino acid sequence together with its V-gene family, and reads without a unique V-gene family were excluded. In a later analysis, approximately 590 highly shared, low-generation-probability nucleotide sequences were removed to address suspected cross-contamination and a sequencing artifact. A later analysis calculated a clonal expansion index for each public chain from normalized within-repertoire ranks of inferred template counts. In a later analysis, generation probabilities were computed using a VDJ recombination model fitted to out-of-frame rearrangements, and the results were checked against IGoR. A later analysis scored TCR-TCR, TCR-HLA and TCR-CMV co-occurrence with hypergeometric tests, applying a repertoire-size bias correction to TCR pairs. In a later analysis, false discovery rates were estimated by permuting HLA or CMV assignments 20 times. A later analysis grouped co-occurring TCRs with DBSCAN, adding TCRdist sequence similarity when clustering within HLA-allele-positive subsets. Repertoires with fewer than 30,000 or more than 120,000 public chains were left out of co-occurrence clustering, as were a handful of repertoires with anomalous nucleotide sharing. TCRdb obtained this table from immuneACCESS and retained in-frame rearrangements with V and J assigned. These tables miss some clones; where compared with another copy, unresolved V genes account for less than half of the shortfall, and the remainder is unexplained. From that table come the V and J calls and clone size; the DNA was used to work out D and trimming. This sample has about 160,000 clones in its table, and around 65% of those were observed once. The top ten clonotypes cover less than 3.5% of the sample.

The rearrangement combines TRBV27 with TRBJ2-3; the central 9 bases match TRBD1. Sequenced input: PBMCs. The TCR comes from a woman in her thirties or forties in good health and CMV-seropositive. The bases read TGTGCCAGCAGCCGGGACAGGGAGCGTGGAGATACGCAGTATTTT. Translation gives CASSRDRERGDTQYF.